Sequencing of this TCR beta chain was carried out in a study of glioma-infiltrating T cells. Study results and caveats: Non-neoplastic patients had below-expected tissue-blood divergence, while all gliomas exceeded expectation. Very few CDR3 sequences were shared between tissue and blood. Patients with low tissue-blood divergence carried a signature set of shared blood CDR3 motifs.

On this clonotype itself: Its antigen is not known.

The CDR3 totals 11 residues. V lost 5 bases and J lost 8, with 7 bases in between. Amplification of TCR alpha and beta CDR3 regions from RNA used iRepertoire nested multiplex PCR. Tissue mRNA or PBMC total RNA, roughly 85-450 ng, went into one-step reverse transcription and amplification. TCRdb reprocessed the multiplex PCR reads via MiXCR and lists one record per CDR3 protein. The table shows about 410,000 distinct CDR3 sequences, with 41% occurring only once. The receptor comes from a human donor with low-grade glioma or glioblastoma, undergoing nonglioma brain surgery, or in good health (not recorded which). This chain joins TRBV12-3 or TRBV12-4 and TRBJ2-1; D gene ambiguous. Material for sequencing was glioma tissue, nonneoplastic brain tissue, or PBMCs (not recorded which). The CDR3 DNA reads TGTGCCAGCAGTCTCCAGGATGAGCAGTTCTTC. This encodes CASSLQDEQFF.